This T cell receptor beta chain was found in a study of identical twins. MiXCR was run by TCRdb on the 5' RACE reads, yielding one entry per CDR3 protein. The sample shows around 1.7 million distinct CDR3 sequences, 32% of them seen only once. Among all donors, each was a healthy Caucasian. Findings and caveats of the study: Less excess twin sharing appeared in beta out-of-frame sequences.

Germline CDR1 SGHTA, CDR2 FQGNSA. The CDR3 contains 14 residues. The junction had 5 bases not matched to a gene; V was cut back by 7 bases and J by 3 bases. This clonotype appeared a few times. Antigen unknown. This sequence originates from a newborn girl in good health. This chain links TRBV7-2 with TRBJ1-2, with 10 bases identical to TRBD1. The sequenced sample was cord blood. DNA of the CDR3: TGTGCCAGCACCACGGACAGGGGGTACTATGGCTACACCTTC. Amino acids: CASTTDRGYYGYTF.